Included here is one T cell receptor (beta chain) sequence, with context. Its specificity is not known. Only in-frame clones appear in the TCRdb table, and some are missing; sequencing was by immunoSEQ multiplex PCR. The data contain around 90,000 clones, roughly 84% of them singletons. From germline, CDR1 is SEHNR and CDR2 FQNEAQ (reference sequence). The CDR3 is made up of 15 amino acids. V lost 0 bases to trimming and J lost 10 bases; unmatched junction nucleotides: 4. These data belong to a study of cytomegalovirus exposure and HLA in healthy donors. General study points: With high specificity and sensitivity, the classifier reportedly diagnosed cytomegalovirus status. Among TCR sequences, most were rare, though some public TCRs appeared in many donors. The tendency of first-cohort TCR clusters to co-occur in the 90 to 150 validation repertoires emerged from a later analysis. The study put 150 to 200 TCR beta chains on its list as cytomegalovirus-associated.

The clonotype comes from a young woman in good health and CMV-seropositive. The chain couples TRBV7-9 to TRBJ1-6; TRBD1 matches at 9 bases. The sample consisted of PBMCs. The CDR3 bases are TGTGCCAGCAGCTTAGCACAGGGGGCGAAGTCACCCCTCCACTTT. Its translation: CASSLAQGAKSPLHF.